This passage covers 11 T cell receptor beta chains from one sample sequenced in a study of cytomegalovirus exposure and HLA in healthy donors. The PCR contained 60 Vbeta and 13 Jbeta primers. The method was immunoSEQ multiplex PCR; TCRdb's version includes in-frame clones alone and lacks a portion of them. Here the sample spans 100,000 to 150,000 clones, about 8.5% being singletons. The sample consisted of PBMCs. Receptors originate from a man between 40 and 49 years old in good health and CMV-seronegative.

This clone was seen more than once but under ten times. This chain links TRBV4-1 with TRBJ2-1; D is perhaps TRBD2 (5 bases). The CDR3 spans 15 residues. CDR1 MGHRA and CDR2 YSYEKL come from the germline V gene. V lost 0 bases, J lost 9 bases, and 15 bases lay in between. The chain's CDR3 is CASSQEMRALVEQFF. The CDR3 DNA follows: TGCGCCAGCAGCCAAGAGATGCGGGCCTTGGTTGAGCAGTTCTTC.

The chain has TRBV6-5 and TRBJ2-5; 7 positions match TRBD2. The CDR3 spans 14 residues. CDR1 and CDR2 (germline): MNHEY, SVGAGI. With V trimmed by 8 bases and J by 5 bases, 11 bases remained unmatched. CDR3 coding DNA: TGTGCCAGCCAACTAGGGCGGGGGAGCGAGACCCAGTACTTC. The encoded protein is CASQLGRGSETQYF.

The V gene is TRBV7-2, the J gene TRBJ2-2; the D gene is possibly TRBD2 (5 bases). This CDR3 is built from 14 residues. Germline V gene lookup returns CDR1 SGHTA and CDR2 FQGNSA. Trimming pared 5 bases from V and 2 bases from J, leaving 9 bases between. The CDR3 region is CASSPTGNTGELFF. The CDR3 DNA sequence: TGTGCCAGCAGCCCGACGGGAAACACCGGGGAGCTGTTTTTT.

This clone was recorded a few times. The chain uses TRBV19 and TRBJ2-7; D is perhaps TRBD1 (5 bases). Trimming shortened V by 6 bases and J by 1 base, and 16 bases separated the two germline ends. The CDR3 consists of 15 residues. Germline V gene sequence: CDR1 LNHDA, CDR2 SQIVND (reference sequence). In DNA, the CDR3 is TGTGCCAGTAGCGATACCGCCAGGGTTTCCTACGAGCAGTACTTC. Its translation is CASSDTARVSYEQYF.

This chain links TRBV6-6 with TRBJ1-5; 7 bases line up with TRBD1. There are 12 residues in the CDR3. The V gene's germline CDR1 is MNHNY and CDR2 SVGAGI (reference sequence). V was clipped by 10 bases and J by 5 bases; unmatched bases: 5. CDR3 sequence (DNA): TGTGCCACTCGGGACAGAGATCAGCCCCAGCATTTT. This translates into CATRDRDQPQHF.

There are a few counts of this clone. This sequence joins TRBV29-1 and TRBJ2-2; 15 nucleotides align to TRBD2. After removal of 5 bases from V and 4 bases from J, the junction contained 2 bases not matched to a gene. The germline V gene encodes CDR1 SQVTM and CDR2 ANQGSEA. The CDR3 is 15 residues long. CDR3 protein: CSVMGLAGGTGELFF. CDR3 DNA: TGCAGCGTTATGGGACTAGCGGGGGGCACCGGGGAGCTGTTTTTT.

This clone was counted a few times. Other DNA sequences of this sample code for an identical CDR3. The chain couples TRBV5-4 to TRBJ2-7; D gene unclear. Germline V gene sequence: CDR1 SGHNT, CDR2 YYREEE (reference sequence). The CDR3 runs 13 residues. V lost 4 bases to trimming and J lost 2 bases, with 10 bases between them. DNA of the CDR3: TGTGCCAGCAGCCTGGGCGGCCCCTACGAGCAGTACTTC. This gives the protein CASSLGGPYEQYF. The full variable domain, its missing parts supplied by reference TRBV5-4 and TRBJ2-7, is ETGVTQSPTHLIKTRGQQVTLRCSSQSGHNTVSWYQQALGQGPQFIFQYYREEENGRGNFPPRFSGLQFPNYSSELNVNALELDDSALYLCASSLGGPYEQYFGPGTRLTVT.

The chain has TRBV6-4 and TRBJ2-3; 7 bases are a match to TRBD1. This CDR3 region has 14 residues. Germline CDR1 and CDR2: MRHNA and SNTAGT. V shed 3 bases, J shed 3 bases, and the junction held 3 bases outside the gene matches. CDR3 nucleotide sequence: TGTGCCAGCAGTGAAGGACAGGCGACAGATACGCAGTATTTT. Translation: CASSEGQATDTQYF.

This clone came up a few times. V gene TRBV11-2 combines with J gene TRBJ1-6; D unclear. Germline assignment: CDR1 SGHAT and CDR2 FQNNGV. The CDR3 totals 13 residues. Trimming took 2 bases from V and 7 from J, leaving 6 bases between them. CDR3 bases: TGTGCCAGCAGCTTACTGGAGAATTCACCCCTCCACTTT. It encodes CASSLLENSPLHF.

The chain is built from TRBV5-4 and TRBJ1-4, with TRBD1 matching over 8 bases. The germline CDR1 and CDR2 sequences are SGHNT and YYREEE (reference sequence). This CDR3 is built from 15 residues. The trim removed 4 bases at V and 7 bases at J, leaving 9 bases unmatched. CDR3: CASSLRTGRGEKLFF. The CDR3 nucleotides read TGTGCCAGCAGCCTCAGGACAGGGCGAGGTGAAAAACTGTTTTTT.

The CDR3 region has the DNA TGTGCCAGCAGTCCGAACGTAGGCAGGGCTAGGGACAATGAGCAGTTCTTC. Translation gives CASSPNVGRARDNEQFF. This chain connects TRBV11-2 to TRBJ2-1, with TRBD1 as a possible D gene (5 bases). The V gene's germline CDR1 is SGHAT and CDR2 FQNNGV. The CDR3 totals 17 residues. Trimming stripped 6 bases from V and 5 bases from J, with 23 bases between.